The T cell receptor beta chain under discussion was sequenced for a study of OX40 agonist ivuxolimab in advanced cancers. Using immunoSEQ multiplex PCR, the repertoire was profiled, and TCRdb retains in-frame clones only, with some absent. The data show 80,000 to 100,000 clones, with 85% to 95% seen just once and 0.26% held by the top ten. This CDR3 has 14 amino acids. Trimming took 4 bases from V and 6 from J, leaving 14 bases between them. CDR1 and CDR2 from the germline V gene are LNHDA and SQIVND (reference sequence). This clonotype was obtained from an adult with an advanced solid tumor such as melanoma, head and neck, liver or kidney cancer. The chain employs TRBV19 and TRBJ2-3; weak D call: TRBD1 (6 bases). The specimen was CD4+ or CD8+ T cells sorted from blood, collected in a trial of the OX40 agonist ivuxolimab. For the CDR3, the DNA is TGTGCCAGTAGTACGACAGGTACTGGGGATACGCAGTATTTT. Residues: CASSTTGTGDTQYF.